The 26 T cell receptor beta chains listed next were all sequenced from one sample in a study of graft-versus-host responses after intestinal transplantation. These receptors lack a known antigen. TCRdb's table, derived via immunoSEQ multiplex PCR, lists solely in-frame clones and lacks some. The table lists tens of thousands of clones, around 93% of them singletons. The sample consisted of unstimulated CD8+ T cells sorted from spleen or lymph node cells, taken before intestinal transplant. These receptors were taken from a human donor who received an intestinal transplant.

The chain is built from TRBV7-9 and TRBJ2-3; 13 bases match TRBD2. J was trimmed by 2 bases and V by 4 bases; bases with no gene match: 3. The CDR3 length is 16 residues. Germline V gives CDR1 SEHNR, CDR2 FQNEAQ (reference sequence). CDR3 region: CASSYGTSGITDTQYF. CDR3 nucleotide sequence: TGTGCCAGCAGCTACGGGACTAGCGGGATCACAGATACGCAGTATTTT.

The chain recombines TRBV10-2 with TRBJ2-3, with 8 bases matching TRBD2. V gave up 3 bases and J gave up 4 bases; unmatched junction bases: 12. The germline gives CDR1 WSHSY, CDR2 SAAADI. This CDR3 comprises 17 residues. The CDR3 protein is CASSETSGYPRADTQYF. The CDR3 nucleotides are TGCGCCAGCAGTGAAACTAGCGGATACCCCCGAGCAGATACGCAGTATTTT.

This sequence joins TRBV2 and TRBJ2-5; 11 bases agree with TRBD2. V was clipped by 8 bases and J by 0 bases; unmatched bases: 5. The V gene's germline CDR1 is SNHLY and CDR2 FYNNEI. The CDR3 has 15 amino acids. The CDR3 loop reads CASGASGRYQETQYF. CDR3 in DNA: TGTGCCAGCGGAGCTAGCGGGAGGTACCAAGAGACCCAGTACTTC.

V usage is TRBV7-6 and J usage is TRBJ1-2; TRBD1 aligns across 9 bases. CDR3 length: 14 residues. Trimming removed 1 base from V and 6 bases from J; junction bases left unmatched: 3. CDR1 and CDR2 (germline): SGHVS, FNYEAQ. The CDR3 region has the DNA TGTGCCAGCAGCTTAGGGACAGGGGAACATGGCTACACCTTC. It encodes CASSLGTGEHGYTF.

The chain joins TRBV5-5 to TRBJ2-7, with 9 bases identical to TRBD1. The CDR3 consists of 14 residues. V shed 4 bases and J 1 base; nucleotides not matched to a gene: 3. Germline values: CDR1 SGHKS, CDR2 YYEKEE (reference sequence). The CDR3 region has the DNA TGTGCCAGCAGCGTGGACAGGGGTTCCTACGAGCAGTACTTC. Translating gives CASSVDRGSYEQYF.

The CDR3 sequence is CASSYSMNTEAFF. The CDR3 nucleotides read TGTGCCAGCAGTTACAGCATGAACACTGAAGCTTTCTTT. V and J are TRBV6-4 and TRBJ1-1; D call uncertain. This CDR3 region has 13 residues. V lost 5 bases and J lost 0, with 7 bases in between. CDR1 MRHNA and CDR2 SNTAGT come from the germline V gene.

The CDR3 reads CASSLGSPYEQYF. The DNA for the CDR3 is TGTGCCAGCAGCTTAGGCAGTCCCTACGAGCAGTACTTC. V and J are TRBV13 and TRBJ2-7; D ambiguous. The CDR3 covers 13 residues. Trimming cost V 0 bases and J 2 bases, with 5 bases left between them. The germline gives CDR1 PRHDT, CDR2 FYEKMQ (reference sequence).

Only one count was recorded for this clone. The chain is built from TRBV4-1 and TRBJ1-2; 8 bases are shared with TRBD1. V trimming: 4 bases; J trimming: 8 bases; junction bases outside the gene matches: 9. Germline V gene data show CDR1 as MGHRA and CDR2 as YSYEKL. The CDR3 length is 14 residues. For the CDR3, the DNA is TGCGCCAGCAGCCGCCCAGGGGGCGCGGGGGGCTACACCTTC. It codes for CASSRPGGAGGYTF.

CDR3 coding DNA: TGCACCAGCAGCCAAACGACGACTAGCAATTATGAGACCCAGTACTTC. Protein product: CTSSQTTTSNYETQYF. The rearrangement uses TRBV1 and TRBJ2-5; the table assigns TRBD2, which was not confirmed against the DNA. TRBV1 is marked as a pseudogene. CDR3 length: 16 residues.

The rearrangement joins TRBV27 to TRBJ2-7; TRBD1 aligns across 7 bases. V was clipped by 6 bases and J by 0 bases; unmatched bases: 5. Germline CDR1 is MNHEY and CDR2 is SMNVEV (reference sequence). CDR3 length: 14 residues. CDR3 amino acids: CASRGTAYSYEQYF. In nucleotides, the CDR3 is TGTGCCAGCAGGGGGACAGCCTACTCCTACGAGCAGTACTTC.

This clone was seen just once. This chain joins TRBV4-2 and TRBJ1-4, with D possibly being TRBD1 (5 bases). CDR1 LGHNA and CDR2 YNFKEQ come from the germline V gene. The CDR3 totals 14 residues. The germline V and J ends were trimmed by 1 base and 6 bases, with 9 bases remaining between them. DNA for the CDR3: TGTGCCAGCAGCCAAGGCGCAGGGCATGAAAAACTGTTTTTT. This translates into CASSQGAGHEKLFF.

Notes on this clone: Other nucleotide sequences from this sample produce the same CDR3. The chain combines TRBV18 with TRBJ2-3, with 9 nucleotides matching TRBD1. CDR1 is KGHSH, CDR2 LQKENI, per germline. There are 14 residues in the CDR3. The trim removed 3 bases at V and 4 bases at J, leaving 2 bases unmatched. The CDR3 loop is CASSPTGGADTQYF. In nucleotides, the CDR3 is TGTGCCAGCTCACCCACAGGGGGCGCAGATACGCAGTATTTT.

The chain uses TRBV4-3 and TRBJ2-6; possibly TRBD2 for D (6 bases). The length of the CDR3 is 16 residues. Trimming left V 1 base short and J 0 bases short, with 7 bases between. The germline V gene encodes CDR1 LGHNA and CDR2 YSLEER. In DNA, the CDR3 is TGCGCCAGCAGCCAAGGCGGGGTCTCTGGGGCCAACGTCCTGACTTTC. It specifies CASSQGGVSGANVLTF.

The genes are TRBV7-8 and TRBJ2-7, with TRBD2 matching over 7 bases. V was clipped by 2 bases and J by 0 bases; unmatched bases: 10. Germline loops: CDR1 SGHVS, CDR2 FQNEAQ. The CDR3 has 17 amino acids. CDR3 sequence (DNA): TGTGCCAGCAGCTTAAAGCGGACCGGCGGGAGCTCCTACGAGCAGTACTTC. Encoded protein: CASSLKRTGGSSYEQYF.

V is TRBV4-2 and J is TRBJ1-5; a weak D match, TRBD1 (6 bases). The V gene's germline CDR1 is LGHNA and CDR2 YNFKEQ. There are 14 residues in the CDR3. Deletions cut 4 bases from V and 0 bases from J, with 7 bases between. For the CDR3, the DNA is TGTGCCAGCAGCCCACAGGGTAGCAATCAGCCCCAGCATTTT. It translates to CASSPQGSNQPQHF.

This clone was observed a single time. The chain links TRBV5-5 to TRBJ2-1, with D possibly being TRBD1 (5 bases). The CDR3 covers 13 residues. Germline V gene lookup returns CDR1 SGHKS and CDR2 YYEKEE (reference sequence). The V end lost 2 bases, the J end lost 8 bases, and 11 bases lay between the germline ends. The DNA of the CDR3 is TGTGCCAGCAGCTTTCCAGGGTCCGATGAGCAGTTCTTC. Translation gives CASSFPGSDEQFF.

The CDR3 nucleotides are TGTGCCAGCAGCTTGTTGCGGGGGGGCTATACAGATACGCAGTATTTT. Encoded protein: CASSLLRGGYTDTQYF. The gene calls are TRBV5-6 and TRBJ2-3; 9 positions agree with TRBD2. CDR1 and CDR2 from the germline V gene are SGHDT and YYEEEE. V gave up 1 base and J gave up 3 bases; unmatched junction bases: 6. This CDR3 is 16 amino acids long.

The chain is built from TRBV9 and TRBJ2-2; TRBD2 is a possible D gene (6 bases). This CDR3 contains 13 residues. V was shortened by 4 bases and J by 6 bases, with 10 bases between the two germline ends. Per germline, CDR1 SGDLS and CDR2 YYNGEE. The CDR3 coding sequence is TGTGCCAGCAGCCCCGGGGGTTCCGGGGAGCTGTTTTTT. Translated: CASSPGGSGELFF.

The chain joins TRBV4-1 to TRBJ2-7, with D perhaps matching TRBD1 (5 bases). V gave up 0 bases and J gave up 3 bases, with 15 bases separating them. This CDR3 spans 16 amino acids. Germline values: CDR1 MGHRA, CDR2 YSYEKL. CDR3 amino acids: CASSQDGAGWNYEQYF. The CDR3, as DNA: TGCGCCAGCAGCCAAGATGGGGCAGGGTGGAACTACGAGCAGTACTTC.

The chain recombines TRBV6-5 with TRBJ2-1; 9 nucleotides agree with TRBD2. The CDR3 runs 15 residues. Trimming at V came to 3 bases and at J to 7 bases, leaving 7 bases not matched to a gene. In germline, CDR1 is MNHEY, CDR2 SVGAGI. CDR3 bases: TGTGCCAGCAGTTATGGGGCGGGGGGGCGAAATGAGCAGTTCTTC. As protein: CASSYGAGGRNEQFF.

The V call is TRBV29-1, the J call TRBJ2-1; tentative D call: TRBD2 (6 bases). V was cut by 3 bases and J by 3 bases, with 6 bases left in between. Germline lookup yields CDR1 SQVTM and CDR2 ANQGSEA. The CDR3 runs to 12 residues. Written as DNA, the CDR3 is TGCAGCGTTGACGGGAGCTACAATGAGCAGTTCTTC. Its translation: CSVDGSYNEQFF.

The DNA for the CDR3 is TGTGCCAGCAGCTCACTCTTGATCTACGAGCAGTACTTC. Translated: CASSSLLIYEQYF. The V call is TRBV11-2, the J call TRBJ2-7; D is undetermined. The length of the CDR3 is 13 residues. V lost 4 bases to trimming and J lost 3 bases, with 10 bases between them. Germline assignment: CDR1 SGHAT and CDR2 FQNNGV.

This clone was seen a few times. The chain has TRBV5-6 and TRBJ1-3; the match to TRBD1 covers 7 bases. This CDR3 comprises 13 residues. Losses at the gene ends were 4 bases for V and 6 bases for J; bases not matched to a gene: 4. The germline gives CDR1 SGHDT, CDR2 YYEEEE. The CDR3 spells CASSPGQLNTIYF. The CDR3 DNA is TGTGCCAGCAGCCCGGGACAGCTAAACACCATATATTTT.

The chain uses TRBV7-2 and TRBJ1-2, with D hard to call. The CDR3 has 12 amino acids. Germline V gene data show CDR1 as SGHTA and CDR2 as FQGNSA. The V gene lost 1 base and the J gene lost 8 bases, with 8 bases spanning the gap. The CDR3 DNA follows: TGTGCCAGCAGCTTAGACCTGGAGGGCTACACCTTC. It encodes CASSLDLEGYTF. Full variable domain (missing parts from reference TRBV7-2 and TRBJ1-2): GAGVSQSPSNKVTEKGKDVELRCDPISGHTALYWYRQSLGQGLEFLIYFQGNSAPDKSGLPSDRFSAERTGGSVSTLTIQRTQQEDSAVYLCASSLDLEGYTFGSGTRLTVV.

CDR3 nucleotide sequence: TGTGCCAGCAGCCGTAATTTGTACGAGCAGTACTTC. It is translated as CASSRNLYEQYF. The genes are TRBV6-5 and TRBJ2-7, with D uncertain. CDR3 length: 12 amino acids. Germline values: CDR1 MNHEY, CDR2 SVGAGI. V shed 6 bases and J shed 4 bases, with 10 bases lying between them.

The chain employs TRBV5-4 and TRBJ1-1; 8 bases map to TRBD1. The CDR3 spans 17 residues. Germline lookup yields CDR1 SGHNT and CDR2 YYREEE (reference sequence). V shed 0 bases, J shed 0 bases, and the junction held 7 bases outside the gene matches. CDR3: CASSLGWGQVMNTEAFF. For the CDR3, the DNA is TGTGCCAGCAGCTTGGGGTGGGGACAGGTCATGAACACTGAAGCTTTCTTT.